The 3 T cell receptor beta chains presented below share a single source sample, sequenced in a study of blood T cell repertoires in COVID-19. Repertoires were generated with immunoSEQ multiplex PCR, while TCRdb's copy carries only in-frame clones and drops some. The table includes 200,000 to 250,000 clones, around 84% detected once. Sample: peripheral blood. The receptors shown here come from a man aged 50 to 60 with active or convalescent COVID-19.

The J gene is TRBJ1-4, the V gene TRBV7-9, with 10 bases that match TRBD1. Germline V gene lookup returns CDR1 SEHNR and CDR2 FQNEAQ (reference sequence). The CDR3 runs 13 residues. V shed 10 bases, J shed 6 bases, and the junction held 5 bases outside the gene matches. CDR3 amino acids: CATPGTGDEKLFF. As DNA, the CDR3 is TGTGCCACCCCCGGGACAGGGGATGAAAAACTGTTTTTT.

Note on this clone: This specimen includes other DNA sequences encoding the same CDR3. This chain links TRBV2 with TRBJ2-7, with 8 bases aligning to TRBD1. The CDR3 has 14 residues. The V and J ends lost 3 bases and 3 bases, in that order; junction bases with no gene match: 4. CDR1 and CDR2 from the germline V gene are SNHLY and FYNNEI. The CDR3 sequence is CASSEDRVSYEQYF. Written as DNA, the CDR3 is TGTGCCAGCAGTGAGGACAGGGTTAGCTACGAGCAGTACTTC.

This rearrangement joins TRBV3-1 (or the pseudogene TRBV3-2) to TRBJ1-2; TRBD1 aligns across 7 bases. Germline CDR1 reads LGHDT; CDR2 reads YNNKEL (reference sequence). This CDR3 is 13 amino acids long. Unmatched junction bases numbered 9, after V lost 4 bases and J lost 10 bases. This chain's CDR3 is CASSLGTAPFYTF. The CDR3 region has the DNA TGTGCCAGCAGCCTAGGGACAGCCCCCTTCTACACCTTC.